The rows below give T cell receptor beta chains drawn from one sample of a study of blood T cell repertoires in COVID-19. Clones were read by immunoSEQ multiplex PCR, and TCRdb kept only the in-frame ones, dropping some. The data contain roughly 400,000 clones, about nine tenths of them singletons. Sequencing was performed on PBMCs or T cells enriched from blood (not recorded which). The receptor set was obtained from a woman in her twenties or thirties who had recovered from COVID-19. Both conserved end residues are part of each CDR3. A D gene is named only where the DNA matches it firmly. The size field is filled for only some rows; it gives once, few, many or a size class.

TGCAGCGTTGCGAAGAAGCGGGAATCGTTTAGCACAGATACGCAGTATTTT,CSVAKKRESFSTDTQYF,TRBD2,NA,TRBV29-1,TRBJ2-3
TGCAGTGCTAGTCGGACAGGGAAGAACACTGAAGCTTTCTTT,CSASRTGKNTEAFF,TRBD1,NA,TRBV20-1,TRBJ1-1
TGTGCCAGTAGTGTGAGCTCTATGAACACTGAAGCTTTCTTT,CASSVSSMNTEAFF,NA,once,TRBV19,TRBJ1-1
TGTGCCAGCAGCTCTAACTATGGACAGGGAAATGAAAAACTGTTTTTT,CASSSNYGQGNEKLFF,TRBD1,NA,TRBV11-3,TRBJ1-4
TGTGCCAGCTCACCAGGGACAGTGGACTACGAGCAGTACTTC,CASSPGTVDYEQYF,TRBD1,NA,TRBV18,TRBJ2-7
TGTGCCATCAGAGGACTAGCGGGGGGACCTAGCTCCTACAATGAGCAGTTCTTC,CAIRGLAGGPSSYNEQFF,TRBD2,NA,TRBV10-3,TRBJ2-1
TGTGCCAGCAGTTACGTGGGCAGGGGCAATTCACCCCTCCACTTT,CASSYVGRGNSPLHF,NA,NA,TRBV6-2/TRBV6-3,TRBJ1-6
TGTGCCAGCAGCCAAGGACACAGCTACGAGCAGTACTTC,CASSQGHSYEQYF,NA,NA,TRBV3-1/TRBV3-2,TRBJ2-7
TGCAGCGCCCTGGCGCAGGGAGGCGAGCAGTTCTTC,CSALAQGGEQFF,NA,NA,TRBV29-1,TRBJ2-1
TGTGCCAGCAGTACAGCGGGAGTTTGGGATACGCAGTATTTT,CASSTAGVWDTQYF,TRBD2,NA,TRBV2,TRBJ2-3
TGTGCCAGTAGTATCCTACAGAGCAATCAGCCCCAGCATTTT,CASSILQSNQPQHF,NA,few,TRBV19,TRBJ1-5
TGTGCCAGCGCTAGCGGAGGGCCTCGTGGTACGCAGTATTTT,CASASGGPRGTQYF,TRBD2,NA,TRBV19,TRBJ2-3
TGTGCCAGCTCACACCGTTCTCGGGGGGCTGGAAACACCATATATTTT,CASSHRSRGAGNTIYF,NA,NA,TRBV18,TRBJ1-3
TGTGCCAGCAGTTCCCGACAGAGGCAAGCAGCTTTCTTT,CASSSRQRQAAFF,NA,few,TRBV12-3/TRBV12-4,TRBJ1-1
TGTGCCAGCAGCCAATTAAAGTCGTCTAGCGGTGCCGGGGAGCTGTTTTTT,CASSQLKSSSGAGELFF,TRBD2,NA,TRBV3-1/TRBV3-2,TRBJ2-2
TGTGCTAGTGGCACAGCAAACTCAGCCTACGAGCAGTACTTC,CASGTANSAYEQYF,NA,NA,TRBV12-5,TRBJ2-7
TGTGCCAGCAGTACTTTAACTTCTTTCTATGGCTACACCTTC,CASSTLTSFYGYTF,NA,NA,TRBV28,TRBJ1-2
TGTGCCAGCAGCCCCCCACAGGGAACCGAGCAGTACTTC,CASSPPQGTEQYF,NA,NA,TRBV7-9,TRBJ2-7
TGTGCCAGCAGCCCCCTACGGGGGGGCTTGTACGAGCAGTACTTC,CASSPLRGGLYEQYF,TRBD2,NA,TRBV11-2,TRBJ2-7
TGCGCCAGCAGAGGCGGGAGTTATGAGCAGTTCTTC,CASRGGSYEQFF,TRBD2,NA,TRBV5-1,TRBJ2-1
TGTGCCAGCTCCGTCAGGCTAGCGCTGACCTACGAGCAGTACTTC,CASSVRLALTYEQYF,NA,NA,TRBV27,TRBJ2-7
TGTGCCAGCAGCCAAACTCTGAATGAGCAGTTCTTC,CASSQTLNEQFF,NA,once,TRBV12-3/TRBV12-4,TRBJ2-1
TGTGCCAGCAGAACAACCTCGGGACAGGGAGTCCACGAGCAGTACTTC,CASRTTSGQGVHEQYF,TRBD1,NA,TRBV28,TRBJ2-7
TGTGCCACCAGCAGAGATCTTGGCGGGGGTTCCTACAATGAGCAGTTCTTC,CATSRDLGGGSYNEQFF,TRBD2,few,TRBV15,TRBJ2-1
TGTGCCAGCAGCTTTAGTGACAGTCACTATGGCTACACCTTC,CASSFSDSHYGYTF,NA,once,TRBV7-8,TRBJ1-2
TGTGCCTGGAGTGTACGTGAGGGTATAGGCTACACCTTC,CAWSVREGIGYTF,NA,NA,TRBV30,TRBJ1-2
TGTGCCAGCAGTTCCTTACAGGGGGGCTATGGCTACACCTTC,CASSSLQGGYGYTF,TRBD1,NA,TRBV27,TRBJ1-2
TGTGCCAGCAGCTCCCAGTTCGGGTCACCCCTCCACTTT,CASSSQFGSPLHF,NA,NA,TRBV7-3,TRBJ1-6
TGCGCCAGCAGCCAAGAAGGTTCTTGGGGGGGGGATAATTCACCCCTCCACTTT,CASSQEGSWGGDNSPLHF,NA,NA,TRBV4-1,TRBJ1-6
TGTGCCAGCAGCGTAGACGAGGGGAGGAGGACTGAAGCTTTCTTT,CASSVDEGRRTEAFF,NA,once,TRBV9,TRBJ1-1
TGTGCCAGCAGTTTCCCCCCCAGGGCAGGGGGTGACAAAGCTTTCTTT,CASSFPPRAGGDKAFF,TRBD1,NA,TRBV28,TRBJ1-1
TGTGCCAGCAGTGAGACGGACAGGGCAGGCTACACCTTC,CASSETDRAGYTF,TRBD1,NA,TRBV12-3/TRBV12-4,TRBJ1-2
TGTGCCAGCAGCTCCCCGGGACAGGCGTCCGAGCAGTTCTTC,CASSSPGQASEQFF,TRBD1,NA,TRBV7-2,TRBJ2-1